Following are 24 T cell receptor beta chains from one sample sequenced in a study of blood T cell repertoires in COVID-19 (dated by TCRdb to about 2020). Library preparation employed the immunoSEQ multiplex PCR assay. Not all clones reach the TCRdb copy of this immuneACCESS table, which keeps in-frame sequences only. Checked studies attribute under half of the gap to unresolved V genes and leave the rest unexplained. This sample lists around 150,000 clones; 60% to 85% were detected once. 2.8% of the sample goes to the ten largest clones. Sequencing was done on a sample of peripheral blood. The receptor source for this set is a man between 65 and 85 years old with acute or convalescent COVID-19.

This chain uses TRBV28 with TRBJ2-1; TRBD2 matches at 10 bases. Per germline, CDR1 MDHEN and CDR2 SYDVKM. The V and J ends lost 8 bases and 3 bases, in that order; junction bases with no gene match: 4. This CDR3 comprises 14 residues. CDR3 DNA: TGTGCCAGCTGGACTAGCGGCAACTACAATGAGCAGTTCTTC. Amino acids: CASWTSGNYNEQFF.

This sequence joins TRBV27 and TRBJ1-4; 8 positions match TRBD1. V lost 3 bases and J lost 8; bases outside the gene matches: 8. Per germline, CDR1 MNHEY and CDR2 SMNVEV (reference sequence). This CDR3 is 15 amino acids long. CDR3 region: CASSFSGQGREKLFF. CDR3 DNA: TGTGCCAGCAGTTTTAGCGGACAGGGTCGGGAAAAACTGTTTTTT.

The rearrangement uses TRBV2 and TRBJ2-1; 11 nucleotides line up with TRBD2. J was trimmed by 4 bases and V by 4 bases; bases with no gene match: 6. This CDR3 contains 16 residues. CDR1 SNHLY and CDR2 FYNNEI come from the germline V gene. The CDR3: CASSALAGGSYNEQFF. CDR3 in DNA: TGTGCCAGCAGTGCCCTAGCGGGGGGTAGTTACAATGAGCAGTTCTTC.

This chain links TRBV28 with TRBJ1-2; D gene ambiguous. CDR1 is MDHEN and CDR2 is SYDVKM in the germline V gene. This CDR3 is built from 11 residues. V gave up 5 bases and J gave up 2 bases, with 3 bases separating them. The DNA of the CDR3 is TGTGCCAGCAGTCAAAACTATGGCTACACCTTC. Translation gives CASSQNYGYTF.

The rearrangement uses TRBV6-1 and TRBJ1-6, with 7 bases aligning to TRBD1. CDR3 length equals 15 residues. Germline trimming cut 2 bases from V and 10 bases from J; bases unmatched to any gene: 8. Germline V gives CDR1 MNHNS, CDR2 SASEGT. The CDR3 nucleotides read TGTGCCAGCAGTGAATCTGGCAGGGGGAGGTCACCCCTCCACTTT. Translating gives CASSESGRGRSPLHF.

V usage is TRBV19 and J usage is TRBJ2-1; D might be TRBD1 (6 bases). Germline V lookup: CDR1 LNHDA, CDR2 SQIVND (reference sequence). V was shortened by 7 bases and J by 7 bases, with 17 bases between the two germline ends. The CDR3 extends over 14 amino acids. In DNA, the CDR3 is TGTGCCAGTACTGGTGGGGGCAAGAAGAATGAGCAGTTCTTC. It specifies CASTGGGKKNEQFF.

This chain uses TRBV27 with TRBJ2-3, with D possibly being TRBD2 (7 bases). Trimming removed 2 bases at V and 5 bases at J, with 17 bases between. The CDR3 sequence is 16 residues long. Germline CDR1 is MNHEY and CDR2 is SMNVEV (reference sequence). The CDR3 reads CASSLPSGGGGDTQYF. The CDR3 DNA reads TGTGCCAGCAGTTTACCCAGCGGAGGGGGGGGAGATACGCAGTATTTT.

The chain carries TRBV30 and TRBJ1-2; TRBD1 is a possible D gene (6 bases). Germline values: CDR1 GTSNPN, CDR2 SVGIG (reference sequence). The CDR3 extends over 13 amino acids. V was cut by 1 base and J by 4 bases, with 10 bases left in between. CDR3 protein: CAWSGQATYGYTF. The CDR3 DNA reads TGTGCCTGGAGTGGACAGGCCACCTATGGCTACACCTTC.

In DNA form, the CDR3 reads TGTGCCAGCAGTTCCAGGACTAGCGGGAGTACCAATGAGCAGTTCTTC. Residues: CASSSRTSGSTNEQFF. This chain joins TRBV2 and TRBJ2-1, with TRBD2 matching 13 bases. In germline, CDR1 is SNHLY, CDR2 FYNNEI. The J segment lost 6 bases and the V segment lost 5 bases, leaving 7 bases of the junction unmatched. The CDR3 loop spans 16 amino acids. Looking up the rest from reference TRBV2 and TRBJ2-1 gives the full variable domain: EPEVTQTPSHQVTQMGQEVILRCVPISNHLYFYWYRQILGQKVEFLVSFYNNEISEKSEIFDDQFSVERPDGSNFTLKIRSTKLEDSAMYFCASSSRTSGSTNEQFFGPGTRLTVL.

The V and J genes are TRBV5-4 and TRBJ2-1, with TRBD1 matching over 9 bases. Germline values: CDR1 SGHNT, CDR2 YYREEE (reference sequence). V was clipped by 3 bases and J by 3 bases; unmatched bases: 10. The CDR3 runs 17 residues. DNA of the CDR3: TGTGCCAGCAGCTGGAAGACCGGGACAGGGCACTACAATGAGCAGTTCTTC. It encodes CASSWKTGTGHYNEQFF.

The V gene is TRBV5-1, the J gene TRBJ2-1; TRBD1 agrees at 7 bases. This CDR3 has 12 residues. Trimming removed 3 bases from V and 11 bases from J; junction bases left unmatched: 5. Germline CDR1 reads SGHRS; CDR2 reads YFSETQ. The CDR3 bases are TGCGCCAGCAGCTCGGACAGGAGGAAGCAGTTCTTC. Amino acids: CASSSDRRKQFF.

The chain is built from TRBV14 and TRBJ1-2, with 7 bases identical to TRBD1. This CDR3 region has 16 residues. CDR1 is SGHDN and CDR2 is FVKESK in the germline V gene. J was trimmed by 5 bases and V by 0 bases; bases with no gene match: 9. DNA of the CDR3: TGTGCCAGCAGCCAAGATCCAGGGGGGTTACAATATGGCTACACCTTC. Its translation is CASSQDPGGLQYGYTF.

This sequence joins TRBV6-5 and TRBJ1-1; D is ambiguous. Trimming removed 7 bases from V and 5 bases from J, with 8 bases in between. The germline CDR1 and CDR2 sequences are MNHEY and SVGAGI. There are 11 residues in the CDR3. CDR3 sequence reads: CASNRGTEAFF. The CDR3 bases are TGTGCCAGCAATAGAGGAACTGAAGCTTTCTTT.

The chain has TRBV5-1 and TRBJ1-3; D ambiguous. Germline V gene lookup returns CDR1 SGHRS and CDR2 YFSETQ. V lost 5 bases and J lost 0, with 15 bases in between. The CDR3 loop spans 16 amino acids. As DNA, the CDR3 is TGCGCCAGCAGACAGATGACGGCAAGCTCTGGAAACACCATATATTTT. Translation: CASRQMTASSGNTIYF.

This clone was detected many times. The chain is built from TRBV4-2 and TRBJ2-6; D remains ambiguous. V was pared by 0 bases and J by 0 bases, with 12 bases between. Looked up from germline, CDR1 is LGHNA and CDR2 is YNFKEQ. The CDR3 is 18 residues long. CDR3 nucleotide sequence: TGTGCCAGCAGCCAAGATCAAAACAGCAACTCTGGGGCCAACGTCCTGACTTTC. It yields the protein CASSQDQNSNSGANVLTF.

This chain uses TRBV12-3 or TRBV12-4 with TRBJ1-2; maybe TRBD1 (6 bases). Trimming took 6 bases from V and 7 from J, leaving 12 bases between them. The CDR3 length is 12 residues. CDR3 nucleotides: TGTGCCAGCAGCTCTGCAGGGGTTGGCTACACCTTC. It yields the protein CASSSAGVGYTF.

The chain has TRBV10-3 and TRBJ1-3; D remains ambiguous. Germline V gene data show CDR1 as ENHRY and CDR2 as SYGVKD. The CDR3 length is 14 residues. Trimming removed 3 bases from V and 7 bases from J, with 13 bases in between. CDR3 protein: CAISDREALNTIYF. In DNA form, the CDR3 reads TGTGCCATCAGTGATCGGGAAGCGTTGAACACCATATATTTT.

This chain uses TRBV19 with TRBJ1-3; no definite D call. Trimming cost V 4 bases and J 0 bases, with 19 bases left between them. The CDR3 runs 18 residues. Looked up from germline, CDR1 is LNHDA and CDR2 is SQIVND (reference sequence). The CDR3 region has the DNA TGTGCCAGTAGTACCACTGGACCCGGGGAGGCCTCTGGAAACACCATATATTTT. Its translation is CASSTTGPGEASGNTIYF.

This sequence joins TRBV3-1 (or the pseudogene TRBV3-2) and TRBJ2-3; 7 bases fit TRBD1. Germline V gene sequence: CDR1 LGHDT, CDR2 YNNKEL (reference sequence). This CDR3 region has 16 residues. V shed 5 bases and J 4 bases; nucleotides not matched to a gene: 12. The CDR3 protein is CASSREGAYDPDTQYF. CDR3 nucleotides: TGTGCCAGCAGCAGAGAGGGGGCGTATGACCCAGATACGCAGTATTTT.

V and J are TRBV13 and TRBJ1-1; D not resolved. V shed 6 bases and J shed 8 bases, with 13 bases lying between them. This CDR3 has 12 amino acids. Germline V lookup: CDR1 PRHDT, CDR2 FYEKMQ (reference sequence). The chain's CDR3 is CASSSSTAEAFF. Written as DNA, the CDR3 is TGTGCCAGCAGTTCTAGCACTGCAGAAGCTTTCTTT.

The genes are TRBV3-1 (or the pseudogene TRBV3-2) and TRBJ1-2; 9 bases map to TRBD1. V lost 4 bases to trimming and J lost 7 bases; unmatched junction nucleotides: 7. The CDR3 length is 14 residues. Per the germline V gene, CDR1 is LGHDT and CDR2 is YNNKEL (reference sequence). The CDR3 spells CASSLTGGSGGYTF. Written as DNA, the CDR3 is TGTGCCAGCAGCCTAACAGGGGGCTCAGGTGGCTACACCTTC.

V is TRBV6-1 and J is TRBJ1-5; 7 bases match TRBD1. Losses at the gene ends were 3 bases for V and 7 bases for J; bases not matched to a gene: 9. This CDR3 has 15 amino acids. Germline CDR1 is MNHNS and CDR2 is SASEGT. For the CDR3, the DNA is TGTGCCAGCAGTGAGCCAGGGGGATTAAGACAGCCCCAGCATTTT. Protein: CASSEPGGLRQPQHF.

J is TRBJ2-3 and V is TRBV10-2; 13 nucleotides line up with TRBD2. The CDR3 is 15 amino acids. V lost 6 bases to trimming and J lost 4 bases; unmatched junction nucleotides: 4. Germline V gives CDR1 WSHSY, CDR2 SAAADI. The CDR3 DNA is TGCGCCAGCAGAACTAGCGGGGGGGCCCCAGATACGCAGTATTTT. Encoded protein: CASRTSGGAPDTQYF.

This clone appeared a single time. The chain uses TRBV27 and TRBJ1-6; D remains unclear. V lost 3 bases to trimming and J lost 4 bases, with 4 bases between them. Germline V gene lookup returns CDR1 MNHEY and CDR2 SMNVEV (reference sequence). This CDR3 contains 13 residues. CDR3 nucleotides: TGTGCCAGCAGTTTCCGTTATAATTCACCCCTCCACTTT. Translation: CASSFRYNSPLHF.